Listed below are T cell receptor beta chains from one sample, sequenced in a study of T cells in Graves' hyperthyroidism and ophthalmopathy. In TCRdb, the multiplex PCR reads were re-called with MiXCR into one record per CDR3 protein. Of 560,000 or so distinct CDR3 sequences in the sample, less than 20% are singletons; the top ten hold over 45%. Material for sequencing was blood. The receptors come from a man aged 35-49 years with Graves' ophthalmopathy. Both conserved end residues are trimmed from each CDR3. Expanded clones are given a class, and other clones once, few, many or no size at all.

j_gene: TRBJ1-5
abundance: -
v_gene: TRBV11-2
len: 12
CDR3aa: ASSAGTGIQPQH

j_gene: TRBJ1-4
abundance: -
v_gene: TRBV7-6
len: 14
CDR3aa: ASSSARGTTNEKLF

j_gene: TRBJ2-5
abundance: -
v_gene: TRBV20-1
len: 10
CDR3aa: SAYSGTETQY

j_gene: TRBJ2-5
abundance: -
v_gene: TRBV7-8
len: 13
CDR3aa: ASSLEPGEGETQY

j_gene: TRBJ1-3
abundance: -
v_gene: TRBV5-1
len: 13
CDR3aa: ASSSGTGSGNTIY

j_gene: TRBJ2-1
abundance: -
v_gene: TRBV20-1
len: 12
CDR3aa: SARVASSHNEQF

j_gene: TRBJ1-1
abundance: few
v_gene: TRBV4-3
len: 12
CDR3aa: ASSPDRGAFEAF

j_gene: TRBJ2-1
abundance: many
v_gene: TRBV13
len: 13
CDR3aa: ASSLRGGAYNEQF

j_gene: TRBJ2-3
abundance: few
v_gene: TRBV7-9
len: 11
CDR3aa: ASSLPETDTQY

j_gene: TRBJ2-2
abundance: many
v_gene: TRBV2
len: 13
CDR3aa: ASSEAGANTGELF

j_gene: TRBJ1-5
abundance: -
v_gene: TRBV27
len: 12
CDR3aa: ASSPPSWDQPQH